Listed here are 17 T cell receptor beta chains from one sample, sequenced in a study of shared T cell receptors in the human thymus. The data were produced by immunoSEQ multiplex PCR, yet TCRdb's version contains in-frame clones alone and is incomplete. The sample includes about 660,000 clones, around nine tenths of them seen just once. In addition, the sample was reused for a study of human thymus T cells.

The source material was thymocytes. Source of these receptors: a boy in the first two years of life with a congenital heart defect.

This clone was detected only a few times. The chain joins TRBV6-1 to TRBJ2-3; 9 positions agree with TRBD1. Germline V gene sequence: CDR1 MNHNS, CDR2 SASEGT. The junction had 1 base not matched to a gene; V was cut back by 1 base and J by 2 bases. There are 15 residues in the CDR3. The chain's CDR3 is CASSEGTGATDTQYF. The CDR3, as DNA: TGTGCCAGCAGTGAAGGGACAGGGGCCACAGATACGCAGTATTTT.

The V and J genes are TRBV10-1 and TRBJ2-1; a weak D match, TRBD1 (5 bases). The CDR3 has 14 residues. V was cut by 0 bases and J by 9 bases, with 12 bases left in between. Germline CDR1 is WNHNN and CDR2 is SYGVQD (reference sequence). In DNA, the CDR3 is TGCGCCAGCAGTGAGTCGCCAGGGCTAGGTGAGCAGTTCTTC. It specifies CASSESPGLGEQFF.

This clone appeared a single time. This chain joins TRBV28 and TRBJ2-3; possible D gene TRBD1, 5 bases. The germline CDR1 and CDR2 sequences are MDHEN and SYDVKM. Trimming removed 5 bases from V and 0 bases from J, with 9 bases in between. This CDR3 contains 14 residues. The DNA of the CDR3 is TGTGCCAGCAGTGGCAGGGAAAGCACAGATACGCAGTATTTT. Its protein product is CASSGRESTDTQYF.

The chain employs TRBV5-6 and TRBJ2-7; TRBD1 matches at 10 bases. The germline gives CDR1 SGHDT, CDR2 YYEEEE. CDR3 length: 16 amino acids. Germline trimming cut 6 bases from V and 4 bases from J; bases unmatched to any gene: 13. The CDR3 sequence: CASNNPYRDRGYEQYF. In DNA form, the CDR3 reads TGTGCCAGCAATAACCCCTACCGGGACAGGGGTTACGAGCAGTACTTC.

The J gene is TRBJ1-4, the V gene TRBV7-9; D perhaps matches TRBD1 (6 bases). Germline assignment: CDR1 SEHNR and CDR2 FQNEAQ (reference sequence). The CDR3 loop spans 17 amino acids. Trimming left V 5 bases short and J 2 bases short, with 18 bases between. DNA for the CDR3: TGTGCCAGCAGCCCCCATGCAGGGGCATTGACTAATGAAAAACTGTTTTTT. Translated: CASSPHAGALTNEKLFF.

V and J are TRBV15 and TRBJ1-5; 7 nucleotides align to TRBD1. V lost 5 bases to trimming and J lost 11 bases; unmatched junction nucleotides: 3. This CDR3 spans 11 amino acids. Germline CDR1 and CDR2: LNHNV and YYDKDF (reference sequence). CDR3 DNA sequence: TGTGCCACCAGCCAAACAGGGGCCCAGCATTTT. It specifies CATSQTGAQHF.

The V call is TRBV7-3, the J call TRBJ2-5; TRBD1 aligns across 11 bases. In germline, CDR1 is SGHTA, CDR2 FQGTGA. This CDR3 has 18 amino acids. After removal of 5 bases from V and 3 bases from J, the junction contained 14 bases not matched to a gene. In DNA form, the CDR3 reads TGTGCCAGCAGCCCCCAACCGCGGGGGGACAGGGGGGAAGAGACCCAGTACTTC. The encoded protein is CASSPQPRGDRGEETQYF.

The chain carries TRBV12-5 and TRBJ1-5, with 8 bases fitting TRBD1. The junction had 21 bases not matched to a gene; V was cut back by 2 bases and J by 6 bases. The germline V gene has CDR1 LGHNT and CDR2 FRNRAP. CDR3 length equals 20 residues. The CDR3 loop is CASGLSPNLLSDRVAQPQHF. CDR3 in DNA: TGTGCTAGTGGTTTGTCACCCAACCTTCTATCGGACAGGGTGGCTCAGCCCCAGCATTTT.

The V call is TRBV14, the J call TRBJ2-1; D is perhaps TRBD2 (6 bases). The V end was cut by 0 bases, the J end by 3 bases, with 12 bases between. The CDR3 is 16 amino acids. CDR1 SGHDN and CDR2 FVKESK come from the germline V gene. DNA for the CDR3: TGTGCCAGCAGCCAAGATAAAAGGGGACTCTACAATGAGCAGTTCTTC. It yields the protein CASSQDKRGLYNEQFF.

The chain joins TRBV6-5 to TRBJ2-1; D perhaps matches TRBD2 (6 bases). Trimming took 7 bases from V and 1 from J, leaving 14 bases between them. CDR1 is MNHEY and CDR2 is SVGAGI in the germline V gene. The CDR3 sequence is 15 residues long. In nucleotides, the CDR3 is TGTGCCAGCACCCCTATGGGGGGATCCTACAATGAGCAGTTCTTC. Translated, it gives CASTPMGGSYNEQFF.

The J gene is TRBJ1-2, the V gene TRBV4-1, with D perhaps matching TRBD1 (6 bases). Germline V lookup: CDR1 MGHRA, CDR2 YSYEKL. V was cut by 4 bases and J by 8 bases, with 17 bases left in between. The CDR3 is made up of 14 amino acids. DNA of the CDR3: TGCGCCAGCAGCCCGGGACCCTCCAGGGGCGGCTACACCTTC. Translated: CASSPGPSRGGYTF.

The chain has TRBV7-3 and TRBJ2-2; 7 bases align to TRBD1. Germline lookup yields CDR1 SGHTA and CDR2 FQGTGA. V lost 4 bases and J lost 3; bases outside the gene matches: 2. The CDR3 consists of 14 residues. CDR3: CASSSGQDTGELFF. The CDR3 DNA reads as TGTGCCAGCAGCTCCGGACAGGACACCGGGGAGCTGTTTTTT.

The DNA of the CDR3 is TGTGCCAGTAGTCCATATCCGAGCACTGAAGCTTTCTTT. Protein: CASSPYPSTEAFF. V and J are TRBV19 and TRBJ1-1, with D hard to call. V was trimmed by 5 bases and J by 4 bases, leaving 11 bases between them. The CDR3 is 13 residues long. Germline-derived CDR1 and CDR2 are LNHDA and SQIVND (reference sequence). Full variable domain (remainder filled in from reference TRBV19 and TRBJ1-1): DGGITQSPKYLFRKEGQNVTLSCEQNLNHDAMYWYRQDPGQGLRLIYYSQIVNDFQKGDIAEGYSVSREKKESFPLTVTSAQKNPTAFYLCASSPYPSTEAFFGQGTRLTVV.

The V gene is TRBV7-9, the J gene TRBJ2-7, with D possibly matching TRBD1 (6 bases). Germline V gene lookup returns CDR1 SEHNR and CDR2 FQNEAQ (reference sequence). This CDR3 has 16 residues. The germline V and J ends were trimmed by 4 bases and 6 bases, with 22 bases remaining between them. The DNA for the CDR3 is TGTGCCAGCAGCTCCCCCCAAGATGGGCAGGGGAGCGAGCAGTACTTC. It specifies CASSSPQDGQGSEQYF.

The V and J genes are TRBV6-6 and TRBJ2-5, with D possibly TRBD2 on 5 matching bases. V was clipped by 2 bases and J by 0 bases, with 13 bases between them. The V gene's germline CDR1 is MNHNY and CDR2 SVGAGI (reference sequence). This CDR3 has 16 amino acids. The CDR3 loop is CASSYERMLYQETQYF. The CDR3, as DNA: TGTGCCAGCAGTTACGAGCGGATGTTATACCAAGAGACCCAGTACTTC.

The sample holds one count of this clone. The rearrangement joins TRBV6-1 to TRBJ2-7; tentatively, D is TRBD2 (6 bases). CDR3 length equals 13 residues. V was clipped by 3 bases and J by 1 base, with 7 bases between them. Germline V gene lookup returns CDR1 MNHNS and CDR2 SASEGT. CDR3 DNA: TGTGCCAGCAGTGAGGAGGGGTCCTACGAGCAGTACTTC. It yields the protein CASSEEGSYEQYF.

The chain combines TRBV5-1 with TRBJ1-2, with 8 bases lining up with TRBD1. The germline CDR1 and CDR2 sequences are SGHRS and YFSETQ. This CDR3 comprises 14 residues. The V and J ends lost 2 bases and 7 bases, in that order; junction bases with no gene match: 7. CDR3 DNA sequence: TGCGCCAGCAGCTTAGGACAGGGCAAGGCTGGCTACACCTTC. Translation gives CASSLGQGKAGYTF.